Following are 32 T cell receptor beta chains from one sample sequenced in a study of cytomegalovirus exposure and HLA in healthy donors. Vbeta (60) and Jbeta (13) primers were used in the PCR. Here immunoSEQ multiplex PCR was the method, and the copy in TCRdb shows in-frame clones only, minus some. The sample yields more than 90,000 clones, about 72% seen once. Sequencing used PBMCs. These receptor sequences come from a man aged 50-59 years in good health and CMV-seropositive.

The gene calls are TRBV19 and TRBJ2-7, with D perhaps matching TRBD1 (5 bases). The CDR3 is 15 amino acids. The germline gives CDR1 LNHDA, CDR2 SQIVND (reference sequence). Between the trimmed V and J ends, which lost 2 bases and 4 bases, there was a span of 15 bases. CDR3 amino acids: CASSIMMGPRYEQYF. DNA for the CDR3: TGTGCCAGTAGTATAATGATGGGGCCGCGGTACGAGCAGTACTTC.

The rearrangement joins TRBV30 to TRBJ1-3, with TRBD1 matching over 8 bases. Germline CDR1 is GTSNPN and CDR2 is SVGIG (reference sequence). CDR3 length: 13 residues. After removal of 0 bases from V and 9 bases from J, the junction contained 4 bases not matched to a gene. The CDR3 DNA follows: TGTGCCTGGAGTGTACAACAGGGGGTCACCATATATTTT. It encodes CAWSVQQGVTIYF.

This clone was seen a handful of times. Other nucleotide sequences in the sample specify the same CDR3. The chain couples TRBV10-3 to TRBJ1-1, with 7 bases aligning to TRBD1. The CDR3 sequence is 13 residues long. CDR1 and CDR2 from the germline V gene are ENHRY and SYGVKD. The V gene end was trimmed by 6 bases and the J gene end by 5 bases; junction bases not matched to a gene: 6. The CDR3 region has the DNA TGTGCCATCAGCCCACCGACAGGGACTGAAGCTTTCTTT. Translated: CAISPPTGTEAFF.

V gene TRBV14 combines with J gene TRBJ1-2; D not resolved. The V and J ends lost 1 base and 6 bases respectively, with 12 bases between them. The germline CDR1 and CDR2 sequences are SGHDN and FVKESK. This CDR3 contains 14 residues. For the CDR3, the DNA is TGTGCCAGCAGCCAAGTTTCGGCAGGAAATGGCTACACCTTC. It specifies CASSQVSAGNGYTF.

The rearrangement uses TRBV30 and TRBJ1-6; no clear D. Germline V gene data show CDR1 as GTSNPN and CDR2 as SVGIG (reference sequence). Deletions cut 2 bases from V and 12 bases from J, with 14 bases between. This CDR3 is 13 amino acids long. This chain's CDR3 is CAWSSPGSGPLHF. The CDR3 nucleotides read TGTGCCTGGAGTAGCCCGGGGAGCGGACCCCTCCACTTT.

Concerning this clone: Lacking the conserved final phenylalanine or tryptophan, this CDR3 likely reflects a read error. No DNA is shown, since the ends of the CDR3 on it are uncertain; the CDR3 is the one TCRdb lists. The chain recombines TRBV5-6 with TRBJ2-7; the table's TRBD2 call for D was not verified on the DNA. Germline assignment: CDR1 SGHDT and CDR2 YYEEEE. The CDR3 length equals 11 residues, ends included. The CDR3 here is CASSPVAGDRL.

The chain carries TRBV4-2 and TRBJ2-3; perhaps TRBD2 as D (6 bases). From germline, CDR1 is LGHNA and CDR2 YNFKEQ. The germline V and J ends were trimmed by 0 bases and 0 bases, with 16 bases remaining between them. The CDR3 covers 18 residues. The CDR3 nucleotides are TGTGCCAGCAGCCAAGATCGACGGAGGGGACGTAGCACAGATACGCAGTATTTT. Protein: CASSQDRRRGRSTDTQYF.

The rearrangement links TRBV30 to TRBJ1-3, with TRBD1 matching 7 bases. CDR1 and CDR2 (germline): GTSNPN, SVGIG (reference sequence). The CDR3 sequence is 15 residues long. V lost 2 bases, J lost 1 base, and 5 bases stayed unmatched. This chain's CDR3 is CAWSYSGGSGNTIYF. The CDR3 DNA is TGTGCCTGGAGTTATTCAGGGGGTTCTGGAAACACCATATATTTT.

The chain uses TRBV6-5 and TRBJ2-3; weak D call: TRBD1 (5 bases). CDR1 and CDR2 from the germline V gene are MNHEY and SVGAGI. V lost 0 bases and J lost 0, with 7 bases in between. The CDR3 runs 15 residues. The CDR3: CASSYSGASTDTQYF. DNA of the CDR3: TGTGCCAGCAGTTACTCAGGGGCTAGCACAGATACGCAGTATTTT.

The V call is TRBV19, the J call TRBJ2-7; D is unclear. There are 15 residues in the CDR3. CDR1 and CDR2 from the germline V gene are LNHDA and SQIVND (reference sequence). Trimming cost V 3 bases and J 0 bases, with 12 bases left between them. The CDR3, as DNA: TGTGCCAGTAGTATTAGTTTTCGGAGCTCCTACGAGCAGTACTTC. Its translation is CASSISFRSSYEQYF.

The genes are TRBV4-2 and TRBJ2-2; 11 bases line up with TRBD2. Per germline, CDR1 LGHNA and CDR2 YNFKEQ. The CDR3 is 17 amino acids. Trimming at V came to 0 bases and at J to 4 bases, leaving 4 bases not matched to a gene. DNA of the CDR3: TGTGCCAGCAGCCAAGATACAACTAGCGGGAGCACCGGGGAGCTGTTTTTT. As protein: CASSQDTTSGSTGELFF.

This chain uses TRBV27 with TRBJ1-2, with 9 positions matching TRBD1. Germline CDR1 MNHEY, CDR2 SMNVEV (reference sequence). Germline trimming cut 9 bases from V and 5 bases from J; bases unmatched to any gene: 10. The CDR3 covers 14 residues. The DNA for the CDR3 is TGTGCCAGTAAATCGACAGGGGGGCATTATGGCTACACCTTC. It is translated as CASKSTGGHYGYTF.

The chain recombines TRBV5-1 with TRBJ2-5; 7 nucleotides align to TRBD1. Unmatched junction bases numbered 6, after V lost 2 bases and J lost 2 bases. CDR3 length: 15 amino acids. Germline V gene data show CDR1 as SGHRS and CDR2 as YFSETQ. As DNA, the CDR3 is TGCGCCAGCAGCTTTACAGGGGCTTGGCAAGAGACCCAGTACTTC. Translating it yields CASSFTGAWQETQYF.

This clone was seen once. The rearrangement uses TRBV30 and TRBJ1-6; D is undetermined. Germline CDR1 and CDR2: GTSNPN and SVGIG (reference sequence). V lost 3 bases and J lost 6, with 9 bases in between. The CDR3 sequence is 13 residues long. The DNA for the CDR3 is TGTGCCTGGAGGACATACGGTAATTCACCCCTCCACTTT. It encodes CAWRTYGNSPLHF.

V gene TRBV27 combines with J gene TRBJ1-1; TRBD1 might be the D (5 bases). V lost 0 bases and J lost 0, with 8 bases in between. The CDR3 is 15 residues long. The V gene's germline CDR1 is MNHEY and CDR2 SMNVEV (reference sequence). The CDR3 sequence is CASSLSTAMNTEAFF. CDR3 bases: TGTGCCAGCAGTTTATCGACAGCAATGAACACTGAAGCTTTCTTT.

The CDR3 DNA sequence: TGTGCCAGCAGCCAAGGACTAGCGGGGAGCACAGATACGCAGTATTTT. Translating it yields CASSQGLAGSTDTQYF. J is TRBJ2-3 and V is TRBV7-9, with TRBD2 identical over 12 bases. Trimming cost V 5 bases and J 0 bases; bases outside gene matches: 3. The CDR3 contains 16 residues. The germline V gene encodes CDR1 SEHNR and CDR2 FQNEAQ (reference sequence).

Here the CDR3 reads CASSEGGRGHVGELFF. The CDR3 nucleotides are TGTGCCAGCAGTGAAGGAGGCAGAGGGCACGTCGGGGAGCTGTTTTTT. The chain couples TRBV6-1 to TRBJ2-2; tentatively, D is TRBD2 (5 bases). Germline CDR1 reads MNHNS; CDR2 reads SASEGT. The V and J ends lost 1 base and 7 bases respectively, with 16 bases between them. The CDR3 totals 16 residues.

This chain links TRBV7-9 with TRBJ2-1; D perhaps matches TRBD1 (5 bases). From germline, CDR1 is SEHNR and CDR2 FQNEAQ (reference sequence). The CDR3 length is 15 residues. V gave up 4 bases and J gave up 0 bases, with 10 bases separating them. The CDR3 sequence: CASSSGSSSYNEQFF. CDR3 nucleotide sequence: TGTGCCAGCAGCTCAGGGTCCAGCTCCTACAATGAGCAGTTCTTC. The variable domain in full, completed from reference TRBV7-9 and TRBJ2-1, reads DTGVSQNPRHKITKRGQNVTFRCDPISEHNRLYWYRQTLGQGPEFLTYFQNEAQLEKSRLLSDRFSAERPKGSFSTLEIQRTEQGDSAMYLCASSSGSSSYNEQFFGPGTRLTVL.

This chain connects TRBV15 to TRBJ1-1; perhaps TRBD1 as D (6 bases). The CDR3 has 16 amino acids. The V gene's germline CDR1 is LNHNV and CDR2 YYDKDF (reference sequence). V shed 3 bases and J shed 2 bases, with 16 bases lying between them. DNA for the CDR3: TGTGCCACCAGCAGGCGGATTGGACAGTTAAACACTGAAGCTTTCTTT. This encodes CATSRRIGQLNTEAFF.

V and J are TRBV30 and TRBJ1-5; 9 bases are shared with TRBD1. With 2 bases clipped from V and 7 bases from J, the junction kept 9 bases outside the gene matches. Germline CDR1 GTSNPN, CDR2 SVGIG (reference sequence). The CDR3 covers 15 residues. The CDR3, as DNA: TGTGCCTGGAGTTCGGACAGGGGAGCGTGGCAGCCCCAGCATTTT. The encoded protein is CAWSSDRGAWQPQHF.

The chain is built from TRBV5-6 and TRBJ1-1, with no clear D. Between the trimmed V and J ends, which lost 0 bases and 10 bases, there was a span of 19 bases. CDR1 and CDR2 (germline): SGHDT, YYEEEE. The CDR3 sequence is 15 residues long. DNA of the CDR3: TGTGCCAGCAGCTTGGACCCGGGGAGGACCCCTGCAGCTTTCTTT. Translating it yields CASSLDPGRTPAAFF.

The V call is TRBV5-1, the J call TRBJ2-7; 7 bases align to TRBD1. This CDR3 spans 13 amino acids. Unmatched junction bases numbered 3, after V lost 4 bases and J lost 2 bases. Germline V gene sequence: CDR1 SGHRS, CDR2 YFSETQ. DNA of the CDR3: TGCGCCAGCAGCCTGGACAGGACCTACGAGCAGTACTTC. Translation: CASSLDRTYEQYF.

The gene calls are TRBV5-6 and TRBJ2-3; 7 bases are shared with TRBD2. Germline CDR1 and CDR2: SGHDT and YYEEEE. The CDR3 is 14 residues long. The V gene end was trimmed by 2 bases and the J gene end by 3 bases; junction bases not matched to a gene: 3. CDR3 bases: TGTGCCAGCAGCTTTGAACTAGCGACAGATACGCAGTATTTT. This sequence encodes CASSFELATDTQYF. Full variable domain (outside the CDR3, taken from reference TRBV5-6 and TRBJ2-3): DAGVTQSPTHLIKTRGQQVTLRCSPKSGHDTVSWYQQALGQGPQFIFQYYEEEERQRGNFPDRFSGHQFPNYSSELNVNALLLGDSALYLCASSFELATDTQYFGPGTRLTVL.

The chain carries TRBV28 and TRBJ1-1; D may be TRBD1 (6 bases). The CDR3 consists of 13 residues. CDR1 is MDHEN, CDR2 SYDVKM, per germline. The V and J ends lost 5 bases and 5 bases respectively, with 12 bases between them. The CDR3 DNA reads TGTGCCAGCAGTCTTCCTCAGGGGACTGAAGCTTTCTTT. Translated: CASSLPQGTEAFF.

The V gene is TRBV6-5, the J gene TRBJ1-5; 11 nucleotides line up with TRBD1. CDR1 MNHEY and CDR2 SVGAGI come from the germline V gene. The CDR3 contains 14 residues. J gave up 6 bases and V 5 bases, and 3 bases lay outside the gene matches. The CDR3 reads CASSRDRGFQPQHF. In nucleotides, the CDR3 is TGTGCCAGCAGTCGGGACAGGGGGTTTCAGCCCCAGCATTTT.

The chain recombines TRBV27 with TRBJ2-3; D possibly corresponds to TRBD2 (5 bases). Between the trimmed V and J ends, which lost 5 bases and 5 bases, there was a span of 8 bases. This CDR3 comprises 12 residues. Germline values: CDR1 MNHEY, CDR2 SMNVEV (reference sequence). DNA of the CDR3: TGTGCCAGCAGTCGGGAAGGAGATACGCAGTATTTT. Translation: CASSREGDTQYF.

This clone has just a few counts. The genes are TRBV10-2 and TRBJ1-1; 11 bases match TRBD1. CDR1 is WSHSY, CDR2 SAAADI, per germline. This CDR3 contains 15 residues. J was trimmed by 4 bases and V by 6 bases; bases with no gene match: 7. The CDR3 bases are TGCGCCAGCAGGAGGGACAGGGGGGATAGCACTGAAGCTTTCTTT. This sequence encodes CASRRDRGDSTEAFF.

This chain uses TRBV9 with TRBJ2-3, with D unresolved. The CDR3 has 14 residues. V shed 0 bases and J shed 5 bases, with 10 bases lying between them. The V gene's germline CDR1 is SGDLS and CDR2 YYNGEE. In DNA, the CDR3 is TGTGCCAGCAGCGTAGTCCACCTCGGAGATACGCAGTATTTT. It codes for CASSVVHLGDTQYF.

The CDR3 DNA sequence: TGTGCCAGCAGCTCGGACGACAGGGCTCGCTACACCTTC. Protein sequence: CASSSDDRARYTF. This chain connects TRBV5-6 to TRBJ1-2; 7 nucleotides match TRBD1. The CDR3 covers 13 residues. Trimming at V came to 3 bases and at J to 9 bases, leaving 8 bases not matched to a gene. The germline gives CDR1 SGHDT, CDR2 YYEEEE.

V usage is TRBV4-3 and J usage is TRBJ2-7; D is possibly TRBD1 (6 bases). The germline CDR1 and CDR2 sequences are LGHNA and YSLEER. V lost 3 bases to trimming and J lost 5 bases, with 23 bases between them. The CDR3 has 17 residues. The CDR3 coding sequence is TGCGCCAGCAGCCAGGTTTCCAGGTCAAAAGGGGGTGACGAGCAGTACTTC. Its protein is CASSQVSRSKGGDEQYF.

In this sample, this clone turned up once. The V call is TRBV2, the J call TRBJ1-5, with unresolved D. CDR3 length: 13 amino acids. From germline, CDR1 is SNHLY and CDR2 FYNNEI. V lost 7 bases and J 0 bases, leaving 7 bases between the germline ends. This CDR3 is CASNDGSNQPQHF. Written as DNA, the CDR3 is TGTGCCAGCAATGACGGTAGCAATCAGCCCCAGCATTTT.

The rearrangement uses TRBV15 and TRBJ2-5, with D unclear. V lost 3 bases to trimming and J lost 2 bases, with 7 bases between them. The germline CDR1 and CDR2 sequences are LNHNV and YYDKDF (reference sequence). CDR3 length: 13 amino acids. The CDR3 DNA sequence: TGTGCCACCAGCAGGGCCCGTCAAGAGACCCAGTACTTC. Amino acids: CATSRARQETQYF.